These 14 T cell receptor beta chains originate from one sample sequenced in a study of OX40 agonist ivuxolimab in advanced cancers. The method was immunoSEQ multiplex PCR; TCRdb's version includes in-frame clones alone and lacks a portion of them. The sample includes about 71,000 clones, roughly three quarters of them seen just once. This specimen consisted of CD4+ or CD8+ T cells sorted from blood, obtained in a trial of the OX40 agonist ivuxolimab. Source of these receptors: an adult with an advanced solid tumor such as melanoma, head and neck, liver or kidney cancer.

The gene calls are TRBV28 and TRBJ2-5; either TRBD1 or TRBD2 may supply D (5 bases each). Per the germline V gene, CDR1 is MDHEN and CDR2 is SYDVKM. V shed 5 bases and J shed 1 base, with 14 bases lying between them. CDR3 length equals 15 residues. CDR3 protein: CASSPIGGTQETQYF. CDR3 DNA: TGTGCCAGCAGTCCTATTGGGGGAACCCAAGAGACCCAGTACTTC. Drawing the rest from reference TRBV28 and TRBJ2-5, the complete variable domain is DVKVTQSSRYLVKRTGEKVFLECVQDMDHENMFWYRQDPGLGLRLIYFSYDVKMKEKGDIPEGYSVSREKKERFSLILESASTNQTSMYLCASSPIGGTQETQYFGPGTRLLVL.

This clone appeared once. The rearrangement links TRBV30 to TRBJ1-3, with D unclear. Trimming cost V 4 bases and J 1 base, with 11 bases left between them. This CDR3 is 14 amino acids long. Germline V gene lookup returns CDR1 GTSNPN and CDR2 SVGIG (reference sequence). CDR3 sequence reads: CAWNRRSSGNTIYF. CDR3 DNA sequence: TGTGCCTGGAACCGGAGGTCTTCTGGAAACACCATATATTTT.

The chain uses TRBV5-1 and TRBJ2-3, with D possibly TRBD2 on 5 matching bases. Germline CDR1 and CDR2: SGHRS and YFSETQ. Deletions cut 7 bases from V and 4 bases from J, with 13 bases between. The CDR3 is 13 amino acids. DNA for the CDR3: TGCGCCAGCGGCCTTAACGGGGCAGATACGCAGTATTTT. Its translation: CASGLNGADTQYF.

The V and J genes are TRBV10-1 and TRBJ2-4; 10 bases line up with TRBD2. Germline lookup yields CDR1 WNHNN and CDR2 SYGVQD (reference sequence). The CDR3 spans 14 residues. Germline trimming cut 5 bases from V and 5 bases from J; bases unmatched to any gene: 3. Written as DNA, the CDR3 is TGCGCCAGCAGTCTAGCGGGAGAAGAAAACATTCAGTACTTC. This encodes CASSLAGEENIQYF.

V and J are TRBV2 and TRBJ2-3, with 8 bases identical to TRBD2. CDR3 size: 13 residues. Trimming removed 10 bases from V and 3 bases from J; junction bases left unmatched: 6. Germline V lookup: CDR1 SNHLY, CDR2 FYNNEI. The chain's CDR3 is CATTSGETDTQYF. In nucleotides, the CDR3 is TGTGCCACAACTAGCGGCGAGACAGATACGCAGTATTTT.

The chain carries TRBV18 and TRBJ1-2; D may be TRBD1 (6 bases). Trimming shortened V by 5 bases and J by 2 bases, and 9 bases separated the two germline ends. Germline-derived CDR1 and CDR2 are KGHSH and LQKENI. The CDR3 is made up of 13 amino acids. This CDR3 is CASSADRNYGYTF. CDR3 nucleotides: TGTGCCAGCTCAGCCGACAGGAACTATGGCTACACCTTC.

The J gene is TRBJ2-5, the V gene TRBV30, with TRBD1 matching over 7 bases. CDR3 length equals 15 residues. Per the germline V gene, CDR1 is GTSNPN and CDR2 is SVGIG (reference sequence). V lost 0 bases and J lost 4; bases outside the gene matches: 8. The CDR3 region is CAWSVTEGARETQYF. The CDR3 DNA is TGTGCCTGGAGTGTTACCGAGGGGGCGCGAGAGACCCAGTACTTC.

V usage is TRBV5-1 and J usage is TRBJ1-5; D is perhaps TRBD1 (5 bases). The CDR3 is 15 amino acids. With 1 base removed from V and 0 bases from J, the gap between germline ends came to 8 bases. Germline V CDR1 and CDR2: SGHRS, YFSETQ. CDR3 bases: TGCGCCAGCAGCTTGTCTGGGGGTAGCAATCAGCCCCAGCATTTT. Translated, it gives CASSLSGGSNQPQHF.

This chain uses TRBV5-5 with TRBJ1-3; 7 nucleotides align to TRBD1. This CDR3 is built from 14 residues. V gave up 7 bases and J gave up 4 bases; unmatched junction bases: 8. Germline V CDR1 and CDR2: SGHKS, YYEKEE (reference sequence). CDR3 sequence: CASRNTGDGNTIYF. The DNA of the CDR3 is TGTGCCAGCCGAAATACAGGGGACGGAAACACCATATATTTT.

The CDR3 protein is CASSEANSGGADTQYF. For the CDR3, the DNA is TGTGCCAGCAGTGAAGCTAATAGCGGGGGAGCGGATACGCAGTATTTT. The chain has TRBV6-1 and TRBJ2-3, with 9 bases that match TRBD2. The CDR3 sequence is 16 residues long. Trimming removed 0 bases from V and 6 bases from J; junction bases left unmatched: 7. CDR1 is MNHNS and CDR2 is SASEGT in the germline V gene.

Remarks on this clone: The sample carries other DNA sequences with the same CDR3. The V and J genes are TRBV5-1 and TRBJ2-6; perhaps TRBD1 as D (6 bases). Trimming removed 4 bases at V and 4 bases at J, with 9 bases between. CDR1 is SGHRS and CDR2 is YFSETQ in the germline V gene. CDR3 length: 14 amino acids. The DNA for the CDR3 is TGCGCCAGCAGCACAGGGTTAGGGGCCAACGTCCTGACTTTC. As protein: CASSTGLGANVLTF.

This chain uses TRBV29-1 with TRBJ2-1; no definite D call. Trimming removed 4 bases at V and 0 bases at J, with 7 bases between. Germline values: CDR1 SQVTM, CDR2 ANQGSEA. The length of the CDR3 is 13 residues. The CDR3 DNA sequence: TGCAGCGTTGTTGGTAGCTCCTACAATGAGCAGTTCTTC. Protein: CSVVGSSYNEQFF.

V is TRBV19 and J is TRBJ1-4, with D unclear. Trimming left V 0 bases short and J 5 bases short, with 7 bases between. Germline loops: CDR1 LNHDA, CDR2 SQIVND (reference sequence). This CDR3 comprises 14 residues. DNA of the CDR3: TGTGCCAGTAGTATAGAAGGCAGCAATGAAAAACTGTTTTTT. Amino acids: CASSIEGSNEKLFF. Drawing the rest from reference TRBV19 and TRBJ1-4, the complete variable domain is DGGITQSPKYLFRKEGQNVTLSCEQNLNHDAMYWYRQDPGQGLRLIYYSQIVNDFQKGDIAEGYSVSREKKESFPLTVTSAQKNPTAFYLCASSIEGSNEKLFFGSGTQLSVL.

This sequence joins TRBV7-3 and TRBJ2-3; tentative D call: TRBD1 (5 bases). The CDR3 is 13 residues long. Germline CDR1 and CDR2: SGHTA and FQGTGA. Trimming pared 5 bases from V and 4 bases from J, leaving 10 bases between. CDR3: CASSPRVADTQYF. The CDR3 DNA follows: TGTGCCAGCAGCCCCAGGGTTGCAGATACGCAGTATTTT.